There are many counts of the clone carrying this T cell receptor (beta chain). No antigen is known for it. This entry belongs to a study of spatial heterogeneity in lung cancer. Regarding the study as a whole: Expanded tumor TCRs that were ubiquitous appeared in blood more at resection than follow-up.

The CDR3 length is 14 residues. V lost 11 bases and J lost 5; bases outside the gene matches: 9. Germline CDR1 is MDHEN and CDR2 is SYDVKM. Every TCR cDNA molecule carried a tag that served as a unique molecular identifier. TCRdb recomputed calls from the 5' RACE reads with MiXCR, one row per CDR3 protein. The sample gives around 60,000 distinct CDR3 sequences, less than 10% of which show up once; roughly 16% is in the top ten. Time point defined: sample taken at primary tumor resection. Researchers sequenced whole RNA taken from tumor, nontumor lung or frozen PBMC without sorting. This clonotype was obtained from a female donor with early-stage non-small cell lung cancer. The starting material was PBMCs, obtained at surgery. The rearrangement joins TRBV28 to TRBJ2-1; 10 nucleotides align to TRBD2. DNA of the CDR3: TGTGCCGCAAGGAGGCTAGCGGGAGACAATGAGCAGTTCTTC. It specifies CAARRLAGDNEQFF.